The T cell receptor (beta chain) under discussion was sequenced for a study of shared clonotypes between healthy human individuals. In the authors' methods: Filtering differed, since immunoSEQ gave only junction sequences and no quality scores. TCRdb keeps only in-frame clones here, not all; method: immunoSEQ multiplex PCR. That table gives V, J and clone size, and the DNA gave D and trimming. The table lists 750,000 to 1,000,000 clones, almost 95% of them singletons. In the naive CD8 group, cells lacked CD45RO and were positively selected for CCR7, so terminally differentiated effector memory CD45RA+ cells were left out. The CDR3 is made up of 14 amino acids. The junction had 0 bases not matched to a gene; V was cut back by 2 bases and J by 10 bases. From germline, CDR1 is MNHEY and CDR2 SMNVEV (reference sequence).

Sequenced material: naive CD8+ T cells sorted from blood. The clonotype comes from a man aged 25-45 years in good health. This sequence joins TRBV27 and TRBJ2-1, with 15 bases matching TRBD2. The CDR3 region has the DNA TGTGCCAGCAGTTTAGGGACTAGCGGGAGGGAGCAGTTCTTC. Its translation is CASSLGTSGREQFF.